This T cell receptor (beta chain) was observed in a study of CD8+ T cells in alopecia areata. As for the study in general: Each day, treated patients took oral tofacitinib twice, at 5 to 10 mg per dose.

Treatment specified: oral pan-JAK inhibitor, 5-10 mg twice daily. Individuals with alopecia areata gave both lesional scalp punch biopsies and peripheral blood for collection. Study findings and constraints: Scalp clonality and expanded CD8+ clones among the top 100 fell significantly with tofacitinib.

Reverse transcription of extracted RNA yielded cDNA, which provided the sequencing template. Here immunoSEQ multiplex PCR was the method, and the copy in TCRdb shows in-frame clones only, minus some. Among 200,000 to 250,000 clones, approximately 67% were seen once, and the ten largest hold around 1.3%. This clone was found a few times. The antigen is not known. Sample: CD4+ T cells sorted from blood, taken around week 42, from a patient treated with tofacitinib. The receptor's source is a human donor with alopecia areata.

The CDR3 region has the DNA TGTGCCACCAGCAGAGATCAGAGGGGGACTGAAGCTTTCTTT. This sequence encodes CATSRDQRGTEAFF. This chain uses TRBV15 with TRBJ1-1, with a weak D call TRBD1 (6 bases). V shed 0 bases and J shed 5 bases, with 10 bases lying between them. Per the germline V gene, CDR1 is LNHNV and CDR2 is YYDKDF (reference sequence). The CDR3 consists of 14 residues.